This T cell receptor beta chain was captured by sequencing in a study of beta chain features in type 1 diabetes. What was sequenced were expressed TCRB transcripts, since all of the isolated RNA had been reverse transcribed. The method was immunoSEQ multiplex PCR; TCRdb's version includes in-frame clones alone and lacks a portion of them. The sample has hundreds of thousands of clones, about 30% seen once. To note about this clone: Its antigen remains unidentified. The junction departs from the called germline gene at one end, perhaps through a read error.

Study-wide results and limits: Overrepresentation of cells with high TCR expression could result from cDNA sequencing.

The specimen sequenced was naive CD4+ T cells from blood. The origin of this receptor is a man younger than 35 in good health.

CDR3 sequence: CSVEGRGSNTEAFF. CDR3 DNA sequence: TGCAGCGTGGAAGGGCGAGGATCGAACACTGAAGCTTTCTTT. This chain joins TRBV29-1 and TRBJ1-1; no firm D call. This CDR3 spans 14 amino acids. CDR1 SQVTM and CDR2 ANQGSEA come from the germline V gene.